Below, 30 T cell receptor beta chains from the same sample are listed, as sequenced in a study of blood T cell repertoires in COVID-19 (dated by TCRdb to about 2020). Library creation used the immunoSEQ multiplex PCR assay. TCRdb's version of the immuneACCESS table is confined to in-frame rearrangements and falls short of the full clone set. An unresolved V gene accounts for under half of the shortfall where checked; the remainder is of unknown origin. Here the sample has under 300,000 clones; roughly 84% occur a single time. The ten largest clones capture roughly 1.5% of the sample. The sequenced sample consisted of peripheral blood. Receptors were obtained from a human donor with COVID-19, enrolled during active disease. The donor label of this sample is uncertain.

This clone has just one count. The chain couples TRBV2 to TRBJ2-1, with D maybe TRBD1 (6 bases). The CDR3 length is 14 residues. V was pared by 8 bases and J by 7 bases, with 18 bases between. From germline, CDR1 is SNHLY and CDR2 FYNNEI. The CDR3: CASPPRLGQNEQFF. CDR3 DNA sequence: TGTGCCAGCCCACCGCGGCTCGGACAGAATGAGCAGTTCTTC.

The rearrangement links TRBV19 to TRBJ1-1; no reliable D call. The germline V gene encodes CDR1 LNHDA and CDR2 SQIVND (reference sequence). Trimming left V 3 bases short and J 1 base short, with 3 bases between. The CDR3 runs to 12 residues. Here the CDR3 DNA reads TGTGCCAGTAGTATCGGGAACACTGAAGCTTTCTTT. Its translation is CASSIGNTEAFF. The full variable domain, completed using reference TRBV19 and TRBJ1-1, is DGGITQSPKYLFRKEGQNVTLSCEQNLNHDAMYWYRQDPGQGLRLIYYSQIVNDFQKGDIAEGYSVSREKKESFPLTVTSAQKNPTAFYLCASSIGNTEAFFGQGTRLTVV.

The CDR3 loop reads CASSPQVFINQPQHF. For the CDR3, the DNA is TGTGCCAGCAGCCCACAGGTTTTCATCAATCAGCCCCAGCATTTT. This chain links TRBV5-5 with TRBJ1-5, with a tentative D call TRBD1 (5 bases). V dropped 4 bases and J dropped 3 bases, with 14 bases sitting between them. This CDR3 region has 15 residues. Germline V gene data show CDR1 as SGHKS and CDR2 as YYEKEE (reference sequence).

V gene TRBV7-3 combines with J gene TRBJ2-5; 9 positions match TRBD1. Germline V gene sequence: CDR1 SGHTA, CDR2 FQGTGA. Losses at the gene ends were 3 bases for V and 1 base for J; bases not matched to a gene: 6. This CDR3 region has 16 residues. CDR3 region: CASSLGPDRGQETQYF. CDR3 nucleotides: TGTGCCAGCAGCTTGGGTCCGGACAGGGGCCAAGAGACCCAGTACTTC.

This chain's CDR3 is CASSPTGRIQETQYF. As DNA, the CDR3 is TGTGCCAGCAGCCCCACCGGCAGGATTCAAGAGACCCAGTACTTC. The rearrangement uses TRBV5-6 and TRBJ2-5, with D unclear. This CDR3 comprises 15 residues. The germline V gene encodes CDR1 SGHDT and CDR2 YYEEEE. V lost 4 bases and J 2 bases, leaving 15 bases between the germline ends.

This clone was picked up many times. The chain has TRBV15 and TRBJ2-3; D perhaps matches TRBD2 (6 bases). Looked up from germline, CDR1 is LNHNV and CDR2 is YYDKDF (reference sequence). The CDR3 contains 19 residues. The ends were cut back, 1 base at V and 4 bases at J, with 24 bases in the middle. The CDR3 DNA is TGTGCCACCAGCAGAGTCCCCATGCGGCGGTACACGGGGGCAGATACGCAGTATTTT. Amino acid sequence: CATSRVPMRRYTGADTQYF. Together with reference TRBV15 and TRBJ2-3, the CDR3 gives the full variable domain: DAMVIQNPRYQVTQFGKPVTLSCSQTLNHNVMYWYQQKSSQAPKLLFHYYDKDFNNEADTPDNFQSRRPNTSFCFLDIRSPGLGDTAMYLCATSRVPMRRYTGADTQYFGPGTRLTVL.

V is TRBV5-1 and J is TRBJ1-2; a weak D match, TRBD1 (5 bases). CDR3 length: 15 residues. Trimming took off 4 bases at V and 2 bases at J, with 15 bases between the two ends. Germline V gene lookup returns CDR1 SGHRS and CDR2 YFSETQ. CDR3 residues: CASSLGHPSNYGYTF. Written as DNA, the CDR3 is TGCGCCAGCAGCCTTGGACACCCCTCCAACTATGGCTACACCTTC.

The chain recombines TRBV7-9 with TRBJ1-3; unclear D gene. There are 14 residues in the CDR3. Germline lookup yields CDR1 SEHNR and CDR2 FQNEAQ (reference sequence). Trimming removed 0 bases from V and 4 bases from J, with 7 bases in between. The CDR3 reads CASSLAGVGNTIYF. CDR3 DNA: TGTGCCAGCAGCTTAGCCGGGGTAGGAAACACCATATATTTT.

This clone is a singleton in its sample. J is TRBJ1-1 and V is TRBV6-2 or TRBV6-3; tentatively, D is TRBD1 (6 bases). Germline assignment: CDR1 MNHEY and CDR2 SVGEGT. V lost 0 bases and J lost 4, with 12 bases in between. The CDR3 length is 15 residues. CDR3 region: CASSYSGQGSTEAFF. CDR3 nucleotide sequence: TGTGCCAGCAGTTACTCAGGCCAGGGGTCCACTGAAGCTTTCTTT.

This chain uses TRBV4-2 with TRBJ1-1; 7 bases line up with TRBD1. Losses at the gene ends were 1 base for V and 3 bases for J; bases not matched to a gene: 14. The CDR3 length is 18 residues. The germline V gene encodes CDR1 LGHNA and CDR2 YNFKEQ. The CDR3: CASSQGRGLSDRHTEAFF. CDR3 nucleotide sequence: TGTGCCAGCAGCCAAGGGAGGGGGCTGTCAGATCGGCACACTGAAGCTTTCTTT.

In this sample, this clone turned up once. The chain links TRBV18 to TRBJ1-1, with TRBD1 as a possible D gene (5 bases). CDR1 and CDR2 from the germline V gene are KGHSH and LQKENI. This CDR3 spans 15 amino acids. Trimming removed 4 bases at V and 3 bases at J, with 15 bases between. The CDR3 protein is CASSRDSRGDTEAFF. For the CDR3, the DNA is TGTGCCAGCTCACGTGACAGTCGCGGGGACACTGAAGCTTTCTTT.

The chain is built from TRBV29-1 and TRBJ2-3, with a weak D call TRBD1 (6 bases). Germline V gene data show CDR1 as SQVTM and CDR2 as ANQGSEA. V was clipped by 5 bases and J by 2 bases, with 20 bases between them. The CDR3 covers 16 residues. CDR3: CSVRPGHSEYTDTQYF. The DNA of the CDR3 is TGCAGCGTTCGTCCGGGACATTCCGAATACACAGATACGCAGTATTTT.

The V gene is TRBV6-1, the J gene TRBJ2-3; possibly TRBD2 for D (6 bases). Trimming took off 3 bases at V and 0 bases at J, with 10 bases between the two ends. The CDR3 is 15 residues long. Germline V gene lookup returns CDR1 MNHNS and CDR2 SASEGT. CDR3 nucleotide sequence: TGTGCCAGCAGTGACCCTAGCGCTAGCACAGATACGCAGTATTTT. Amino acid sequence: CASSDPSASTDTQYF.

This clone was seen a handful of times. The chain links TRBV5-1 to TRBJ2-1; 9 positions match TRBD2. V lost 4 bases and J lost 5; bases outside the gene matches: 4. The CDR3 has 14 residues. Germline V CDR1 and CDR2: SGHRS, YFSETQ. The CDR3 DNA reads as TGCGCCAGCAGCAGGGGACTAGCTGACAATGAGCAGTTCTTC. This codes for CASSRGLADNEQFF.

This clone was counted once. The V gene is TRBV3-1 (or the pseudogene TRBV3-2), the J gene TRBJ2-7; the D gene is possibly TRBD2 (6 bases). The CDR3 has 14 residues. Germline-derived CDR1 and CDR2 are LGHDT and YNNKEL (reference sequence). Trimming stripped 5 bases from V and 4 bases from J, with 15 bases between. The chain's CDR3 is CASSDTGRKYEQYF. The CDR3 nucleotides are TGTGCCAGCAGCGATACCGGGAGAAAATACGAGCAGTACTTC.

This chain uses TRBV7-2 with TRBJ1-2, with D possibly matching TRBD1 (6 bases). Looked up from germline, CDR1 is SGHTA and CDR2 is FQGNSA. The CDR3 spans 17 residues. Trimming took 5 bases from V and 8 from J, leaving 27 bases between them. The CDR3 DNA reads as TGTGCCAGCAGCGCTACCGGGACACCGAATCTGGCTAGGGGCTACACCTTC. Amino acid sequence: CASSATGTPNLARGYTF.

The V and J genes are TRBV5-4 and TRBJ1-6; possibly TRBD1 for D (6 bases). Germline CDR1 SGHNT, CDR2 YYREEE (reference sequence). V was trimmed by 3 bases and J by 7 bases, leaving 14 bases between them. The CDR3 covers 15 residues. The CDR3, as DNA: TGTGCCAGCAGCTGGGGTCAGGACAGAAATTCACCCCTCCACTTT. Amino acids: CASSWGQDRNSPLHF.

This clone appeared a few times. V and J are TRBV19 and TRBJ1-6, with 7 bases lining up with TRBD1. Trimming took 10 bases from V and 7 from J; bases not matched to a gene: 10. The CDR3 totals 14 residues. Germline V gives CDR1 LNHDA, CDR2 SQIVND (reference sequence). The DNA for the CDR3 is TGTGCCACCAGTTTTACAGGGGAAAATTCACCCCTCCACTTT. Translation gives CATSFTGENSPLHF.

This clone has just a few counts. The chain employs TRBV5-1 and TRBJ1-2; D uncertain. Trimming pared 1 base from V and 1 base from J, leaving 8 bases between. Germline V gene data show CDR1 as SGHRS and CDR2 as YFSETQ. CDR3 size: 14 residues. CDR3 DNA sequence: TGCGCCAGCAGCTTGAGCACTATTAACTATGGCTACACCTTC. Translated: CASSLSTINYGYTF.

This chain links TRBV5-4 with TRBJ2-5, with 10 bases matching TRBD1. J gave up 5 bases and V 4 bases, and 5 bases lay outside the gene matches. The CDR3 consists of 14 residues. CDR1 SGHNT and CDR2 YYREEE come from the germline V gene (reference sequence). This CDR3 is CASSRQGARETQYF. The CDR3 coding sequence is TGTGCCAGCAGCCGACAGGGGGCTCGTGAGACCCAGTACTTC.

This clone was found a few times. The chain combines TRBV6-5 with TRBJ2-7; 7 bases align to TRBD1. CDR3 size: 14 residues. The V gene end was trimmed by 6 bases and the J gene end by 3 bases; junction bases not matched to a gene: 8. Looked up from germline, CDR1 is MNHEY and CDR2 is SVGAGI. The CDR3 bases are TGTGCCAGCAGCTATAAGGACAGGAACTACGAGCAGTACTTC. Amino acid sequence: CASSYKDRNYEQYF.

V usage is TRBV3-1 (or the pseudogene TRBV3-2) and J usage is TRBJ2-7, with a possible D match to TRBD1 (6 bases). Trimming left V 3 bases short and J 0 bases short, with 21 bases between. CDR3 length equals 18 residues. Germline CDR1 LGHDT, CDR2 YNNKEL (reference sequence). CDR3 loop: CASSHPITGTASSYEQYF. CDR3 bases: TGTGCCAGCAGCCATCCGATAACAGGGACCGCCAGCTCCTACGAGCAGTACTTC.

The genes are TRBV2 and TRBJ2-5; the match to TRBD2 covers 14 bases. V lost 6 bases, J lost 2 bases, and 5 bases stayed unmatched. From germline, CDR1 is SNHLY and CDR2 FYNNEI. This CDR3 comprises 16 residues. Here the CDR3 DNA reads TGTGCCAGCAGCGGACTAGCGGGAGGCCCACAAGAGACCCAGTACTTC. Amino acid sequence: CASSGLAGGPQETQYF.

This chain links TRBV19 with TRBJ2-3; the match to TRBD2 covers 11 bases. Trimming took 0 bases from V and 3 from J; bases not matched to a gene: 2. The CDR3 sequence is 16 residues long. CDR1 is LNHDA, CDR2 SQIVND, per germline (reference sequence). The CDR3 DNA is TGTGCCAGTAGTATAGATCGGACTAGCGGGACAGATACGCAGTATTTT. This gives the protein CASSIDRTSGTDTQYF.

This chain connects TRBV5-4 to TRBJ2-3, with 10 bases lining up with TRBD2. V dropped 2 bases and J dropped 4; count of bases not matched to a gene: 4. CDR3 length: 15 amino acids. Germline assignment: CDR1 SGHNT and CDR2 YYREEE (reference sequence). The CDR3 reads CASSFTSGIADTQYF. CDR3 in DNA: TGTGCCAGCAGCTTTACTAGCGGGATCGCAGATACGCAGTATTTT.

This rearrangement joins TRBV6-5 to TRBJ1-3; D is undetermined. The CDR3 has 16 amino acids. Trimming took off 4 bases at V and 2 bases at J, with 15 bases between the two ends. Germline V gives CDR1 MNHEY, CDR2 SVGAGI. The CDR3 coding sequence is TGTGCCAGCAGTTTGGGTGAGATGGGCGCTGGAAACACCATATATTTT. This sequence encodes CASSLGEMGAGNTIYF.

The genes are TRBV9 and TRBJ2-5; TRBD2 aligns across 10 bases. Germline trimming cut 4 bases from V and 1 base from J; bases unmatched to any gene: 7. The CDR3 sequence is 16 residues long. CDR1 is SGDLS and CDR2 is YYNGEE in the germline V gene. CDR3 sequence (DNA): TGTGCCAGCAGCACCCCGACTAGCGGGTTCCAAGAGACCCAGTACTTC. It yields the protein CASSTPTSGFQETQYF.

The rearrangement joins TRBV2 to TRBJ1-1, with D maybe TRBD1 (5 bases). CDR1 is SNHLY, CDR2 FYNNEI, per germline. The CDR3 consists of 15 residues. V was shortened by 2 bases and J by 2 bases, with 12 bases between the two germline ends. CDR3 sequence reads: CASSEQGLGNTEAFF. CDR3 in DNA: TGTGCCAGCAGTGAACAGGGCTTGGGAAACACTGAAGCTTTCTTT.

Written as DNA, the CDR3 is TGTGCCAGCAGCCAGGCCCCGGGACAGGTGAACACTGAAGCTTTCTTT. This codes for CASSQAPGQVNTEAFF. The chain links TRBV3-1 (or the pseudogene TRBV3-2) to TRBJ1-1; TRBD1 agrees at 8 bases. The germline V gene encodes CDR1 LGHDT and CDR2 YNNKEL (reference sequence). Trimming removed 3 bases from V and 0 bases from J; junction bases left unmatched: 6. The CDR3 is 16 residues long.

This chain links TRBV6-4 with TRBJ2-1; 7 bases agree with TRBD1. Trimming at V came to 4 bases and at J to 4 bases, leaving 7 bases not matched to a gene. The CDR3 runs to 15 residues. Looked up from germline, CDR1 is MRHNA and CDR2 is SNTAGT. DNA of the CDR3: TGTGCCAGCAGTGCAGAGGGGGCTAAGTACAATGAGCAGTTCTTC. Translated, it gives CASSAEGAKYNEQFF.